These 7 T cell receptor beta chains were all obtained from the same sample, sequenced in a study of shared clonotypes between healthy human individuals. TCRdb's table, derived via immunoSEQ multiplex PCR, lists solely in-frame clones and lacks some. The repertoire has 2 million to 2.5 million clones, 95% of them found once; the top ten carry 0.13%. Sequenced input: naive CD4+ T cells sorted from blood. As for subset: CD45RA+ positively selected. The receptors shown here come from a young man in good health.

The rearrangement joins TRBV6-6 to TRBJ1-3, with no clear D. The CDR3 consists of 12 residues. Per the germline V gene, CDR1 is MNHNY and CDR2 is SVGAGI (reference sequence). V was trimmed by 7 bases and J by 8 bases, leaving 12 bases between them. The CDR3 nucleotides read TGTGCCAGCAAGAACAGCGGGCACACCATATATTTT. Translated, it gives CASKNSGHTIYF.

The chain couples TRBV5-1 to TRBJ1-5, with TRBD1 as a possible D gene (5 bases). The V end lost 0 bases, the J end lost 5 bases, and 12 bases lay between the germline ends. CDR3 size: 15 residues. Germline loops: CDR1 SGHRS, CDR2 YFSETQ. In nucleotides, the CDR3 is TGCGCCAGCAGCTTGGGGGGCAGGGCCGATCAGCCCCAGCATTTT. This codes for CASSLGGRADQPQHF.

With regard to this clone: This sample also contains other DNA sequences that code for the same CDR3. This chain joins TRBV6-6 and TRBJ2-7; 7 positions match TRBD2. Germline assignment: CDR1 MNHNY and CDR2 SVGAGI (reference sequence). The CDR3 is made up of 15 amino acids. Losses at the gene ends were 0 bases for V and 2 bases for J; bases not matched to a gene: 4. CDR3 protein: CASSYSASGTYEQYF. The CDR3 nucleotides are TGTGCCAGCAGTTACTCGGCTAGCGGCACCTACGAGCAGTACTTC.

The rearrangement links TRBV19 to TRBJ1-6; the D is unclear. CDR1 is LNHDA and CDR2 is SQIVND in the germline V gene (reference sequence). The CDR3 totals 15 residues. Trimming stripped 0 bases from V and 3 bases from J, with 6 bases between. CDR3 nucleotides: TGTGCCAGTAGTATAGACACCGTCTATAATTCACCCCTCCACTTT. Protein: CASSIDTVYNSPLHF.

The chain recombines TRBV6-1 with TRBJ1-2; D not resolved. From germline, CDR1 is MNHNS and CDR2 SASEGT. Trimming cost V 3 bases and J 8 bases, with 7 bases left between them. The CDR3 sequence is 11 residues long. The CDR3 nucleotides are TGTGCCAGCAGTGAGGACCTGGGCTACACCTTC. Protein sequence: CASSEDLGYTF.

The V gene is TRBV5-4, the J gene TRBJ1-2; TRBD1 aligns across 8 bases. The CDR3 contains 15 residues. Unmatched junction bases numbered 7, after V lost 0 bases and J lost 6 bases. CDR1 is SGHNT and CDR2 is YYREEE in the germline V gene (reference sequence). CDR3 protein: CASSLALGGQDGYTF. CDR3 bases: TGTGCCAGCAGCTTGGCTTTAGGGGGACAGGATGGCTACACCTTC.

This clone was recorded once. The rearrangement links TRBV6-1 to TRBJ2-2; TRBD2 might be the D (5 bases). This CDR3 region has 14 residues. Germline-derived CDR1 and CDR2 are MNHNS and SASEGT. V lost 7 bases to trimming and J lost 8 bases, with 17 bases between them. The CDR3 reads CASTQNPSLGELFF. CDR3 nucleotide sequence: TGTGCCAGCACCCAGAATCCTAGCTTAGGGGAGCTGTTTTTT.